The 10 T cell receptor beta chains reported below all come from one sample, sequenced in a study of OX40 agonist ivuxolimab in advanced cancers. Produced via immunoSEQ multiplex PCR; TCRdb's table is partial and in-frame only. Of 76,000 or so clones detected, roughly 86% appear once; the ten largest clones hold over 0.6%. The sample here was CD4+ or CD8+ T cells sorted from blood, taken in a trial of the OX40 agonist ivuxolimab. Source of these receptors: an adult with an advanced solid tumor such as melanoma, head and neck, liver or kidney cancer.

This chain links TRBV29-1 with TRBJ1-5; tentative D call: TRBD1 (5 bases). Germline CDR1 is SQVTM and CDR2 is ANQGSEA. Deletions cut 6 bases from V and 4 bases from J, with 13 bases between. The CDR3 totals 13 residues. CDR3 in DNA: TGCAGCGTCGGGGACTTCACTAATCAGCCCCAGCATTTT. This codes for CSVGDFTNQPQHF.

This chain links TRBV6-4 with TRBJ2-3, with D uncertain. Germline CDR1 and CDR2: MRHNA and SNTAGT. V lost 4 bases, J lost 1 base, and 9 bases lay in between. CDR3 length: 14 amino acids. CDR3 DNA: TGTGCCAGCAGTGCCAATTCCCGCACAGATACGCAGTATTTT. Translating gives CASSANSRTDTQYF.

V and J are TRBV7-2 and TRBJ2-7; D possibly corresponds to TRBD1 (6 bases). CDR3 size: 14 residues. The V end lost 3 bases, the J end lost 0 bases, and 9 bases lay between the germline ends. Germline-derived CDR1 and CDR2 are SGHTA and FQGNSA. CDR3 sequence (DNA): TGTGCCAGCAGCTTGGACAGAAGCTCCTACGAGCAGTACTTC. The encoded protein is CASSLDRSSYEQYF.

V is TRBV5-1 and J is TRBJ2-2, with a tentative D call TRBD2 (5 bases). The ends were cut back, 4 bases at V and 4 bases at J, with 8 bases in the middle. Germline-derived CDR1 and CDR2 are SGHRS and YFSETQ. The CDR3 loop spans 13 amino acids. CDR3 region: CASSPRGTGELFF. The CDR3, as DNA: TGCGCCAGCAGCCCCCGGGGCACCGGGGAGCTGTTTTTT.

The chain links TRBV7-2 to TRBJ1-1; D gene unclear. Between the trimmed V and J ends, which lost 1 base and 4 bases, there was a span of 7 bases. This CDR3 comprises 13 residues. Per germline, CDR1 SGHTA and CDR2 FQGNSA. The DNA for the CDR3 is TGTGCCAGCAGCTTAGGGGGTAGCACTGAAGCTTTCTTT. This gives the protein CASSLGGSTEAFF.

The rearrangement joins TRBV6-1 to TRBJ1-1; D unclear. Trimming left V 8 bases short and J 4 bases short, with 8 bases between. The germline CDR1 and CDR2 sequences are MNHNS and SASEGT. This CDR3 is 11 amino acids long. This chain's CDR3 is CASAEGTEAFF. CDR3 nucleotide sequence: TGTGCCAGCGCAGAGGGCACTGAAGCTTTCTTT.

The chain has TRBV7-2 and TRBJ1-5, with a weak D call TRBD1 (5 bases). In germline, CDR1 is SGHTA, CDR2 FQGNSA. Deletions cut 5 bases from V and 6 bases from J, with 17 bases between. This CDR3 region has 15 residues. The CDR3 sequence is CASSKDILRGQPQHF. CDR3 nucleotides: TGTGCCAGCAGCAAAGACATCCTGAGGGGTCAGCCCCAGCATTTT. Supplemented by reference TRBV7-2 and TRBJ1-5, the full variable domain reads GAGVSQSPSNKVTEKGKDVELRCDPISGHTALYWYRQSLGQGLEFLIYFQGNSAPDKSGLPSDRFSAERTGGSVSTLTIQRTQQEDSAVYLCASSKDILRGQPQHFGDGTRLSIL.

The V call is TRBV28, the J call TRBJ1-5; D is undetermined. Germline V gene lookup returns CDR1 MDHEN and CDR2 SYDVKM. This CDR3 is 13 amino acids long. Trimming removed 8 bases from V and 5 bases from J, with 13 bases in between. The CDR3 region is CASQKGGDQPQHF. As DNA, the CDR3 is TGTGCCAGCCAAAAGGGAGGAGATCAGCCCCAGCATTTT.

DNA for the CDR3: TGTGCCAGCAGTGGGACAGTTGGGGCCAACGTCCTGACTTTC. Encoded protein: CASSGTVGANVLTF. The chain recombines TRBV6-1 with TRBJ2-6; tentatively, D is TRBD1 (6 bases). Looked up from germline, CDR1 is MNHNS and CDR2 is SASEGT. The CDR3 has 14 amino acids. V lost 4 bases and J 3 bases, leaving 7 bases between the germline ends.

This chain joins TRBV7-2 and TRBJ1-1; D is uncertain. With 2 bases removed from V and 6 bases from J, the gap between germline ends came to 13 bases. The V gene's germline CDR1 is SGHTA and CDR2 FQGNSA. The CDR3 is 14 amino acids. The chain's CDR3 is CASSLFGQVSEAFF. CDR3 in DNA: TGTGCCAGCAGCTTATTCGGCCAGGTTTCTGAAGCTTTCTTT.